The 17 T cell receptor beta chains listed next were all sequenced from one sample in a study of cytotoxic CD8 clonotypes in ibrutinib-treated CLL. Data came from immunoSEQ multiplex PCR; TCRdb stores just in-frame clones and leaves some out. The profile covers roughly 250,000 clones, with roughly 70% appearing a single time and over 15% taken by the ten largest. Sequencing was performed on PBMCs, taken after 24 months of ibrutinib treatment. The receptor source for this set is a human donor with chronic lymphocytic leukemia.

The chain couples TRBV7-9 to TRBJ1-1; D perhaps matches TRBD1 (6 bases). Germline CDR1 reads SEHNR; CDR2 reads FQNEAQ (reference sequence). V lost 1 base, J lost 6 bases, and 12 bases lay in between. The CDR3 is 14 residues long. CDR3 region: CASSLDRAEPEAFF. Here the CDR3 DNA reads TGTGCCAGCAGCTTAGACAGGGCCGAACCTGAAGCTTTCTTT.

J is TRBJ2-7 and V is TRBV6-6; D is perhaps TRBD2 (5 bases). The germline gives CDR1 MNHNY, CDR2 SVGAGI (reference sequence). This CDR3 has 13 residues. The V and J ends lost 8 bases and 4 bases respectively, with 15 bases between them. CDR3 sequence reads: CASSHGGRYEQYF. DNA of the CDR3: TGTGCCAGCTCCCATGGAGGACGGTACGAGCAGTACTTC.

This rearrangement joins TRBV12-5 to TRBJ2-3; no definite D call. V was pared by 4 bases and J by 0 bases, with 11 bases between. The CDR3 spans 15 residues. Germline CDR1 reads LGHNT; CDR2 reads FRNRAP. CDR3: CASGSGRSSTDTQYF. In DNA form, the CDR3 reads TGTGCTAGTGGTTCCGGACGGAGTAGCACAGATACGCAGTATTTT.

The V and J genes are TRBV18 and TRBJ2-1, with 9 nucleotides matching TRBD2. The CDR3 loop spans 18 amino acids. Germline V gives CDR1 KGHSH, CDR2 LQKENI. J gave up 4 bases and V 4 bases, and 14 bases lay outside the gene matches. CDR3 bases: TGTGCCAGCTCACTCACAACGGCTAGCGGGACCACTTACAATGAGCAGTTCTTC. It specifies CASSLTTASGTTYNEQFF. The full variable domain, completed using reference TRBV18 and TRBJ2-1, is NAGVMQNPRHLVRRRGQEARLRCSPMKGHSHVYWYRQLPEEGLKFMVYLQKENIIDESGMPKERFSAEFPKEGPSILRIQQVVRGDSAAYFCASSLTTASGTTYNEQFFGPGTRLTVL.

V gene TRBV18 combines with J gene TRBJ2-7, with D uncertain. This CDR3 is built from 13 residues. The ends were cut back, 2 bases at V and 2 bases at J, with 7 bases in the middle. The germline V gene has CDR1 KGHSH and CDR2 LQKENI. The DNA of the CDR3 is TGTGCCAGCTCACCAGGGATCACCTACGAGCAGTACTTC. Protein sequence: CASSPGITYEQYF.

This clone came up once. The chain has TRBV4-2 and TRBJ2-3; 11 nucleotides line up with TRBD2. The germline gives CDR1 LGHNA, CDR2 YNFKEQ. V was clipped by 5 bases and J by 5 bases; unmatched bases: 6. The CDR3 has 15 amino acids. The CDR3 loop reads CASSSTSGVGDTQYF. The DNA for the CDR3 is TGTGCCAGCAGCTCGACTAGCGGGGTGGGAGATACGCAGTATTTT.

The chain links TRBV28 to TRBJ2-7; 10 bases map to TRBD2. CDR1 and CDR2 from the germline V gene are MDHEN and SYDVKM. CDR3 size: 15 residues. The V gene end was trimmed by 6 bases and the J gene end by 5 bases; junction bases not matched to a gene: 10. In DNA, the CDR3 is TGTGCCAGCAGCCAAGAAGCGGGAGGGCCACACGAGCAGTACTTC. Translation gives CASSQEAGGPHEQYF.

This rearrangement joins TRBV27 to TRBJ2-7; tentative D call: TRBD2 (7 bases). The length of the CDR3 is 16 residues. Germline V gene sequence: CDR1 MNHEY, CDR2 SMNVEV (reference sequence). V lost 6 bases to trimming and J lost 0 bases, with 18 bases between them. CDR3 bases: TGTGCCAGCAGGGGGGCCCCTAGCGGCACCTCCTACGAGCAGTACTTC. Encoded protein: CASRGAPSGTSYEQYF.

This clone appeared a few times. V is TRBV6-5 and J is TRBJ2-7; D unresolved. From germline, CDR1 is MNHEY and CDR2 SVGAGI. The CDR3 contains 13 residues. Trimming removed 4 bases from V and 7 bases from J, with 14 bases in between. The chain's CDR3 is CASSSFALEEQYF. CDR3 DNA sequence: TGTGCCAGCAGTTCCTTCGCGCTCGAGGAGCAGTACTTC.

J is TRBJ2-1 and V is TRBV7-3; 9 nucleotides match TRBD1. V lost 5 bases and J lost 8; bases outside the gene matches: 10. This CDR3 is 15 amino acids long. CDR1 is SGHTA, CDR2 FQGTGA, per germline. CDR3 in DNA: TGTGCCAGCAGCGCATCCGGGACAGGGTCGGATGAGCAGTTCTTC. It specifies CASSASGTGSDEQFF. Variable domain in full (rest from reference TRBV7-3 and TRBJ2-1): GAGVSQTPSNKVTEKGKYVELRCDPISGHTALYWYRQSLGQGPEFLIYFQGTGAADDSGLPNDRFFAVRPEGSVSTLKIQRTERGDSAVYLCASSASGTGSDEQFFGPGTRLTVL.

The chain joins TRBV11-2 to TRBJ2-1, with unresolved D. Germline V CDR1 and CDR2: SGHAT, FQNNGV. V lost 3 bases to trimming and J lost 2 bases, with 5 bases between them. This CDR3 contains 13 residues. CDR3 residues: CASSFFTYNEQFF. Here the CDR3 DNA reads TGTGCCAGCAGCTTCTTTACCTACAATGAGCAGTTCTTC.

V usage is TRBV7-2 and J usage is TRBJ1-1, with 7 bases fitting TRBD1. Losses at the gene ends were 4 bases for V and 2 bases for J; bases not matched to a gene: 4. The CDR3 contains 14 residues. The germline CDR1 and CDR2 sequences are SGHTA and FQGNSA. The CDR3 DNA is TGTGCCAGCAGCTCACAGGGGTCTAACACTGAAGCTTTCTTT. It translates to CASSSQGSNTEAFF.

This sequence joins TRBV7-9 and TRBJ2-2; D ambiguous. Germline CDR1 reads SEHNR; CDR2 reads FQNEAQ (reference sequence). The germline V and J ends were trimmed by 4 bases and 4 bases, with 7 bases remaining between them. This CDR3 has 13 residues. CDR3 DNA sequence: TGTGCCAGCAGCTGGGTGGGCACCGGGGAGCTGTTTTTT. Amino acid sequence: CASSWVGTGELFF.

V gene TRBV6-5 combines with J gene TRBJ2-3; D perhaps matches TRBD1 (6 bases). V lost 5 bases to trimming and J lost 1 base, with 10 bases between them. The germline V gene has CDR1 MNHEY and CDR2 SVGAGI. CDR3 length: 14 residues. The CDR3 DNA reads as TGTGCCAGCAGTCTACGGACAGGCACAGATACGCAGTATTTT. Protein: CASSLRTGTDTQYF.

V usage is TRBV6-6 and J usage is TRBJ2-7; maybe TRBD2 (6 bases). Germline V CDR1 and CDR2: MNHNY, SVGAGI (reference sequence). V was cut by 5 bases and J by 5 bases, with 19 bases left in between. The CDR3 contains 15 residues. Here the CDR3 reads CASSPPSKGGDEQYF. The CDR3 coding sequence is TGTGCCAGCAGTCCCCCCTCGAAGGGCGGGGACGAGCAGTACTTC.

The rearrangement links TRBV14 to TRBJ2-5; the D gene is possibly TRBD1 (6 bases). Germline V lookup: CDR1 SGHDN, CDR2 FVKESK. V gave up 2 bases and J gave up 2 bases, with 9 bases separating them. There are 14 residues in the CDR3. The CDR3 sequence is CASSQIGQQETQYF. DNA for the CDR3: TGTGCCAGCAGCCAAATAGGACAGCAAGAGACCCAGTACTTC.

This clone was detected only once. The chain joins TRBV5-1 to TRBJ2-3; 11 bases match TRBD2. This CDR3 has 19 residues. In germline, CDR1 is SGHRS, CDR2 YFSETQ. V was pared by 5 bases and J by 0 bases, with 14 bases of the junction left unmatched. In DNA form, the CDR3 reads TGCGCCAGCAGTTATTTCTCCGGGACTAGCGGAACGAGCACAGATACGCAGTATTTT. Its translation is CASSYFSGTSGTSTDTQYF.